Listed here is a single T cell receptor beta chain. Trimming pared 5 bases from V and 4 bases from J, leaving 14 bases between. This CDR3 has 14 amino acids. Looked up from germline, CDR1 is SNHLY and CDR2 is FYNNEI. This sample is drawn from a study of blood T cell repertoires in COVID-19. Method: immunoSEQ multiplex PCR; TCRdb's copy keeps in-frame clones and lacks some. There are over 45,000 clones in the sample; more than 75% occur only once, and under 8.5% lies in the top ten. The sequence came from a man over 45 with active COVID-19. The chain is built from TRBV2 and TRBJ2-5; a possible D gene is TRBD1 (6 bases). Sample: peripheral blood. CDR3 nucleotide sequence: TGTGCCAGCAGTATACAGGGCATGTTAGAGACCCAGTACTTC. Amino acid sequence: CASSIQGMLETQYF.